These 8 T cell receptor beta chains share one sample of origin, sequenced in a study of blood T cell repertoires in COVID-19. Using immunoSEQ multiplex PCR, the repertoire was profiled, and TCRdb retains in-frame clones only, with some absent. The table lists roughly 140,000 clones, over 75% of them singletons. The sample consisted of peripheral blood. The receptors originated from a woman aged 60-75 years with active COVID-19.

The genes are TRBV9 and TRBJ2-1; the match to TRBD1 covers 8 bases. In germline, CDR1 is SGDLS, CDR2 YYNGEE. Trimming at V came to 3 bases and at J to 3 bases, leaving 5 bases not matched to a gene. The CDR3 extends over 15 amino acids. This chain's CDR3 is CASSAGQGFYNEQFF. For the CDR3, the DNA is TGTGCCAGCAGCGCAGGACAGGGCTTCTACAATGAGCAGTTCTTC.

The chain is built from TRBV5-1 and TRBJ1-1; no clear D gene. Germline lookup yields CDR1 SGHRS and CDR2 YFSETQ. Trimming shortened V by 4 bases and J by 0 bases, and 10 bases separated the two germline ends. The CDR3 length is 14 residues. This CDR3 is CASSPTGVNTEAFF. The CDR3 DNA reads TGCGCCAGCAGCCCAACGGGAGTGAACACTGAAGCTTTCTTT.

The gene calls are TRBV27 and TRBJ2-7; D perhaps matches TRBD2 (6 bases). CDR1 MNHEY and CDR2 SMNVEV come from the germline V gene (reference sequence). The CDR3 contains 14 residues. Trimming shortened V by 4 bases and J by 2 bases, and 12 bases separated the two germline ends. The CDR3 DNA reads TGTGCCAGCAGTTACCGGGGGTCCCCCTACGAGCAGTACTTC. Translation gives CASSYRGSPYEQYF.

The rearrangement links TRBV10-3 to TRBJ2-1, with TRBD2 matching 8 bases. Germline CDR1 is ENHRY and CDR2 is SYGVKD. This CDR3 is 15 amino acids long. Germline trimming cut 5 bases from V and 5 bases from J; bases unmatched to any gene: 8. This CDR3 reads CAISPASGSDNEQFF. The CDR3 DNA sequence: TGTGCCATCAGTCCAGCTAGCGGGTCGGACAATGAGCAGTTCTTC.

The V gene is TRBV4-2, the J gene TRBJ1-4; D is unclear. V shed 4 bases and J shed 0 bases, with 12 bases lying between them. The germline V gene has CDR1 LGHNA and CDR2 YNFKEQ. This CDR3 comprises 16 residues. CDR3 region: CASSPPAAATNEKLFF. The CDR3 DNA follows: TGTGCCAGCAGCCCGCCCGCCGCGGCAACTAATGAAAAACTGTTTTTT.

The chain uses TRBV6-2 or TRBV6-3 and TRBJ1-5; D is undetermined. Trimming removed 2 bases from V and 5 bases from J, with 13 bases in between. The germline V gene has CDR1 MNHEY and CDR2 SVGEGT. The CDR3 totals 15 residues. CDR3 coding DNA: TGTGCCAGCAGTTACGGGGTCGGCGGGTATCAGCCCCAGCATTTT. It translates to CASSYGVGGYQPQHF.

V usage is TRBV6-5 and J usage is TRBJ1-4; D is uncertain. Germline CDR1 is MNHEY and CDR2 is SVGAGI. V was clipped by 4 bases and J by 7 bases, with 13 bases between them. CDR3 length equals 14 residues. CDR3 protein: CASSFTGSSEKLFF. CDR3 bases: TGTGCCAGCAGTTTTACCGGGAGTTCTGAAAAACTGTTTTTT.

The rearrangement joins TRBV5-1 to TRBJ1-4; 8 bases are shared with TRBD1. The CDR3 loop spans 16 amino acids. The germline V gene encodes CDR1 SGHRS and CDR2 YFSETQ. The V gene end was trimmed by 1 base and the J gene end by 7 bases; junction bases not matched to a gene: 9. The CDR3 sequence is CASSLTGQARVEKLFF. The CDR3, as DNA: TGCGCCAGCAGCTTGACGGGACAGGCAAGAGTTGAAAAACTGTTTTTT.